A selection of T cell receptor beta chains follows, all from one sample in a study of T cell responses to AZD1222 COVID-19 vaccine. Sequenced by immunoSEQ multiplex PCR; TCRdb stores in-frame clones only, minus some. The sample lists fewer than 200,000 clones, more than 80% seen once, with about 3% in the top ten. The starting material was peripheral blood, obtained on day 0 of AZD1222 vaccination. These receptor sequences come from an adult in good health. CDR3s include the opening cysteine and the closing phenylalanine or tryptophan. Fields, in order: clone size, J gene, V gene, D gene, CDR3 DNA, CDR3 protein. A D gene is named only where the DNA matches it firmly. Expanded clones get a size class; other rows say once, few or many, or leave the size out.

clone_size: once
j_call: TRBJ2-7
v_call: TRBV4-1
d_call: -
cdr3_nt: TGCGCCAGCAGCCAAGTGGGGGGCGTGAACTACGAGCAGTACTTC
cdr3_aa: CASSQVGGVNYEQYF

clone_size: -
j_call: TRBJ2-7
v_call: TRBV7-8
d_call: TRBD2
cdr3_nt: TGTGCCAGCAGCTTATTACGGGGGGACGAGCAGTACTTC
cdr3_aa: CASSLLRGDEQYF

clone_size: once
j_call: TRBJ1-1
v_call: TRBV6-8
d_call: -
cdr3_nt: TGTGCCAGCAGTTTAGACAGGAACTCCCAAGGTTTCTTT
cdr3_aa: CASSLDRNSQGFF

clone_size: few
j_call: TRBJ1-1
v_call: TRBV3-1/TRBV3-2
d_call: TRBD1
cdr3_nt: TGTGCCAGCAGCCAAGGACAGGGGCCCCCCATGAACACTGAAGCTTTCTTT
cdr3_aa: CASSQGQGPPMNTEAFF

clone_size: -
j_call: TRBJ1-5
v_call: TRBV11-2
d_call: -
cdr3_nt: TGTGCCAGCAGCGCAAGAGACCATCAGCCCCAGCATTTT
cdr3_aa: CASSARDHQPQHF

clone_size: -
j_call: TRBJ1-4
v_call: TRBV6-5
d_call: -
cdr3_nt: TGTGCCAGCAGTCTATTACAGGGAGTAGGGGAAAAACTGTTTTTT
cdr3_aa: CASSLLQGVGEKLFF

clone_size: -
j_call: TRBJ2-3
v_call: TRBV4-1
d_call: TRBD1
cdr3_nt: TGCGCCAGCAGCCAAGCCGGGACAGGGCGCGGAGATACGCAGTATTTT
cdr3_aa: CASSQAGTGRGDTQYF

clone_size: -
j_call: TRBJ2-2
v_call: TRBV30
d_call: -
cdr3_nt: TGTGCCTGGAGTAGGTCTAGTACTACCGGGGAGCTGTTTTTT
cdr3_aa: CAWSRSSTTGELFF

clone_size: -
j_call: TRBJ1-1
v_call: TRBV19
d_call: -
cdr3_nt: TGTGCCAGTAGTTTGGGGGCGCCGGGAGCTTTCTTT
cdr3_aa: CASSLGAPGAFF

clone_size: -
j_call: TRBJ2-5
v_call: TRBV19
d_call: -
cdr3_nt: TGTGCCAGTAGTAGGGGTATCCGGTACGAAGAGACCCAGTACTTC
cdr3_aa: CASSRGIRYEETQYF

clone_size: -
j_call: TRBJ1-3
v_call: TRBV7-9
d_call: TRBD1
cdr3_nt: TGTGCCAGCAGCTCACCGGACAGGGACTCTGGAAACACCATATATTTT
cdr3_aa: CASSSPDRDSGNTIYF

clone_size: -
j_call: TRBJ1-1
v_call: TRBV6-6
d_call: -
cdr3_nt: TGTGCCAGCAGCTTAGGACAGCCCCCCACTGAAGCTTTCTTT
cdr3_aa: CASSLGQPPTEAFF

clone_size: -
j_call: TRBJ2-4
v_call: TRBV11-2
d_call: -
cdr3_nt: TGTGCCAGCAGCTTAAGGGGCAGCCCGACAGACATTCAGTACTTC
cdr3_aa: CASSLRGSPTDIQYF

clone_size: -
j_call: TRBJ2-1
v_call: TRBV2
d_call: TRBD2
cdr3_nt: TGTGCCAGCAGTGAAGAATTTACTAGCGGGCGGGGCATCGAGGTCTTC
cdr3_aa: CASSEEFTSGRGIEVF

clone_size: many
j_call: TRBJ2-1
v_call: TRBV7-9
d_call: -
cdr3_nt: TGTGCCAGCAGCTTAAGCAATGAGCAGTTCTTC
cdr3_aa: CASSLSNEQFF

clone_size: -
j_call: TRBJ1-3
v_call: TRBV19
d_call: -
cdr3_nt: TGTGCCAGTAGTGTCACCAGGGAAGGGAGGAACACCATATATTTT
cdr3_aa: CASSVTREGRNTIYF

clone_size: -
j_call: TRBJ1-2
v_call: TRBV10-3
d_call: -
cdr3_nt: TGTGCCATCAGTGAGGAGTTTTATGGCTACACCTTC
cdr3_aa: CAISEEFYGYTF

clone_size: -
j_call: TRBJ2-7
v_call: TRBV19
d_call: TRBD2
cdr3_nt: TGTGCCAGTAGTATTCGACTAGCGGATTACTACGAGCAGTACTTC
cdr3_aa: CASSIRLADYYEQYF

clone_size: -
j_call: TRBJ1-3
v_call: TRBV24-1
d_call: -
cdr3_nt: TGTGCCACGACTACGAAGGGGAGTATCTCTGGAAACACCATATATTTT
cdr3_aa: CATTTKGSISGNTIYF

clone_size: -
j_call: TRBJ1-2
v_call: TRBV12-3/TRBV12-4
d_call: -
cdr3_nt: TGTGCCAGCAGCCATGGGCCCCTCTATGGCTACACCTTC
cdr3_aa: CASSHGPLYGYTF

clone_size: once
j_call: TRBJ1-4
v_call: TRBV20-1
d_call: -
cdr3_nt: TGCAGTGCTAGTGCGCCGGGGGTGGATGAAAAACTGTTTTTT
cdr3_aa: CSASAPGVDEKLFF

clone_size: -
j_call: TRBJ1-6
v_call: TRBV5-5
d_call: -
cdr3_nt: TGTGCCAGCAGCTCTCTAGGGGGGGGAAGTAATTCACCCCTCCACTTT
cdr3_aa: CASSSLGGGSNSPLHF

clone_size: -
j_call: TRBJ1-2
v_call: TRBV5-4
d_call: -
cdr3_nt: TGTGCCAGCAGCTTGGAGGGTCGGGGGGATGGCTACACCTTC
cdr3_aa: CASSLEGRGDGYTF

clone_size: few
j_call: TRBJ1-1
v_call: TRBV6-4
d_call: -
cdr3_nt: TGTGCCAGCAGTCCGGGAGGGGTAAACACTGAAGCTTTCTTT
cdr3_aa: CASSPGGVNTEAFF

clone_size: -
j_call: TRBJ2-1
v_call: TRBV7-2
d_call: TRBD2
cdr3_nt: TGTGCCAGCAGCTTTGGTCTAGCGGGTTTCAATGAGCAGTTCTTC
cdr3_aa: CASSFGLAGFNEQFF

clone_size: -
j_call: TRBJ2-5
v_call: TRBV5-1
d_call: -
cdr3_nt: TGCGCCAGCAGCTTGGCCGGGACATACCAAGAGACCCAGTACTTC
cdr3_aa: CASSLAGTYQETQYF

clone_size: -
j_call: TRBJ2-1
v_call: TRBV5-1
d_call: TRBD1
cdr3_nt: TGCGCCAGCAGCCCGGGACAGGGCAACAATGAGCAGTTCTTC
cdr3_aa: CASSPGQGNNEQFF

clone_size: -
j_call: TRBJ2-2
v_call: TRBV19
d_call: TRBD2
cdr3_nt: TGTGCCAGTGGAAGCGGGGCGCGCACCGGGGAGCTGTTTTTT
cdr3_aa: CASGSGARTGELFF

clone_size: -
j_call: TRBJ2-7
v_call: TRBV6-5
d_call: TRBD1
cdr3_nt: TGTGCCAGCAGTACCCTAGACAGGGCCGAGCAGTACTTC
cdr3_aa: CASSTLDRAEQYF

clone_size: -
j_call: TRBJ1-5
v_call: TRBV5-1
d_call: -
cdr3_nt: TGCGCCAGCAGCCAGGAAGGGGATCAGCCCCAGCATTTT
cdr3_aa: CASSQEGDQPQHF

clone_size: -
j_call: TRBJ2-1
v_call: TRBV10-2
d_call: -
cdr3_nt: TGCGCCAGCATGGGGGGCCTTGTGAACAATGAGCAGTTCTTC
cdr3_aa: CASMGGLVNNEQFF